One and the same sample provided the 28 T cell receptor beta chains below, sequenced in a study of T cell repertoires in cytomegalovirus infection. TCRdb re-analysed the reads in MiXCR, keeping a single row per CDR3 protein. Among about 210,000 distinct CDR3 sequences listed, around 6.6% were seen once. The source material was PBMCs. The receptors shown here come from a human donor in good health (CMV status not recorded). Some clones in this sample may be carry-over from other donors' samples.

This clonotype was seen only a few times. The V call is TRBV30, the J call TRBJ1-3, with TRBD1 identical over 11 bases. CDR1 GTSNPN and CDR2 SVGIG come from the germline V gene (reference sequence). The length of the CDR3 is 20 residues. Losses at the gene ends were 2 bases for V and 3 bases for J; bases not matched to a gene: 18. The CDR3 sequence: CAWSIAAPGTGGSFGNTIYF. The CDR3 bases are TGTGCCTGGAGTATAGCGGCCCCCGGGACAGGGGGTAGTTTTGGAAACACCATATATTTT.

This clonotype was recorded many times. The V gene is TRBV14, the J gene TRBJ2-5; TRBD2 might be the D (6 bases). In germline, CDR1 is SGHDN, CDR2 FVKESK. V was cut by 3 bases and J by 2 bases, with 10 bases left in between. The CDR3 is made up of 14 amino acids. In nucleotides, the CDR3 is TGTGCCAGCAGCCAGTGGGACTTACAAGAGACCCAGTACTTC. This codes for CASSQWDLQETQYF.

The rearrangement links TRBV5-5 to TRBJ2-5, with a weak D call TRBD2 (7 bases). The CDR3 consists of 14 residues. Trimming cost V 4 bases and J 3 bases, with 13 bases left between them. Germline V gene data show CDR1 as SGHKS and CDR2 as YYEKEE (reference sequence). In DNA, the CDR3 is TGTGCCAGCAGCCTAGGGGGGGGGAAAGAGACCCAGTACTTC. The encoded protein is CASSLGGGKETQYF.

This clonotype was detected ten times or more. The rearrangement uses TRBV6-2 or TRBV6-3 and TRBJ2-5, with a possible D match to TRBD2 (5 bases). Germline CDR1 MNHEY, CDR2 SVGEGT. Trimming removed 1 base at V and 5 bases at J, with 11 bases between. The CDR3 has 14 residues. CDR3 DNA sequence: TGTGCCAGCAGTTACTGGACTCCGCTGGAGACCCAGTACTTC. Its protein product is CASSYWTPLETQYF.

This chain uses TRBV7-6 with TRBJ2-3, with D possibly matching TRBD2 (6 bases). Trimming stripped 5 bases from V and 0 bases from J, with 15 bases between. The CDR3 is 16 amino acids. CDR1 SGHVS and CDR2 FNYEAQ come from the germline V gene. CDR3 protein: CASSHGGGRSTDTQYF. The CDR3 nucleotides are TGTGCCAGCAGCCACGGAGGAGGGCGAAGCACAGATACGCAGTATTTT.

This clonotype was found many times. The chain recombines TRBV7-2 with TRBJ2-2; 7 bases agree with TRBD1. CDR1 is SGHTA, CDR2 FQGNSA, per germline. The length of the CDR3 is 13 residues. Trimming cost V 6 bases and J 6 bases; bases outside gene matches: 4. CDR3 in amino acids: CASRRQGAGELFF. The CDR3 DNA follows: TGTGCCAGCAGGCGTCAGGGGGCCGGGGAGCTGTTTTTT.

This clonotype came up many times. The rearrangement links TRBV7-2 to TRBJ2-2; 8 positions match TRBD1. Germline lookup yields CDR1 SGHTA and CDR2 FQGNSA. The CDR3 runs 13 residues. J gave up 6 bases and V 3 bases, and 0 bases lay outside the gene matches. The CDR3 region is CASSFRGPGELFF. In DNA, the CDR3 is TGTGCCAGCAGCTTCAGGGGGCCCGGGGAGCTGTTTTTT. Filled out from reference TRBV7-2 and TRBJ2-2, the complete variable domain reads GAGVSQSPSNKVTEKGKDVELRCDPISGHTALYWYRQSLGQGLEFLIYFQGNSAPDKSGLPSDRFSAERTGGSVSTLTIQRTQQEDSAVYLCASSFRGPGELFFGEGSRLTVL.

This clonotype was counted ten times or more. V gene TRBV20-1 combines with J gene TRBJ2-7; TRBD1 is a possible D gene (6 bases). The CDR3 spans 13 residues. The germline V gene has CDR1 DFQATT and CDR2 SNEGSKA (reference sequence). Trimming left V 7 bases short and J 0 bases short, with 13 bases between. The CDR3 sequence is CSGQTGSSYEQYF. CDR3 DNA: TGCAGTGGCCAAACAGGGAGCTCCTACGAGCAGTACTTC.

This clonotype was observed at least ten times. This chain uses TRBV7-2 with TRBJ2-4, with D possibly called TRBD1 or TRBD2 (6 bases each). CDR1 and CDR2 from the germline V gene are SGHTA and FQGNSA. The V and J ends lost 1 base and 6 bases respectively, with 13 bases between them. This CDR3 region has 15 residues. Here the CDR3 reads CASSLGGEGGNIQYF. The DNA for the CDR3 is TGTGCCAGCAGCTTAGGAGGCGAGGGGGGAAACATTCAGTACTTC. The full variable domain, with the rest looked up from reference TRBV7-2 and TRBJ2-4, is GAGVSQSPSNKVTEKGKDVELRCDPISGHTALYWYRQSLGQGLEFLIYFQGNSAPDKSGLPSDRFSAERTGGSVSTLTIQRTQQEDSAVYLCASSLGGEGGNIQYFGAGTRLSVL.

On this clonotype: Since a much larger clone is just one base distant, this may be a read error. The J gene is TRBJ2-1, the V gene TRBV2, with TRBD1 matching over 8 bases. Looked up from germline, CDR1 is SNHLY and CDR2 is FYNNEI. The CDR3 extends over 13 amino acids. CDR3 protein: CPSTGQGASEQFF. DNA for the CDR3: TGTCCCAGCACCGGCCAGGGGGCGAGTGAGCAGTTCTTC.

Many counts were recorded for this clonotype. V and J are TRBV27 and TRBJ2-3; 7 bases match TRBD1. V lost 6 bases and J lost 8; bases outside the gene matches: 8. This CDR3 has 13 residues. Per germline, CDR1 MNHEY and CDR2 SMNVEV (reference sequence). CDR3 sequence: CASSLGQGVTQYF. The CDR3 coding sequence is TGTGCCAGCAGCCTGGGGCAGGGGGTTACGCAGTATTTT.

This clonotype has ten or more counts. CDR3: CASSLFFDEQYF. Here the CDR3 DNA reads TGTGCCAGCAGTTTATTCTTCGATGAGCAGTACTTC. The chain has TRBV28 and TRBJ2-7, with no clear D. Per germline, CDR1 MDHEN and CDR2 SYDVKM. The germline V and J ends were trimmed by 1 base and 7 bases, with 8 bases remaining between them. The CDR3 consists of 12 residues.

This clonotype was found many times. The chain uses TRBV7-2 and TRBJ2-3; D ambiguous. Trimming cost V 4 bases and J 6 bases, with 8 bases left between them. Germline CDR1 SGHTA, CDR2 FQGNSA. The CDR3 runs 12 residues. CDR3 residues: CASSYFGDTQYF. DNA of the CDR3: TGTGCCAGCAGCTATTTTGGTGATACGCAGTATTTT.

J is TRBJ2-1 and V is TRBV29-1; D possibly uses TRBD1 or TRBD2 (6 bases each). Trimming took off 3 bases at V and 10 bases at J, with 13 bases between the two ends. Germline V gives CDR1 SQVTM, CDR2 ANQGSEA. The CDR3 runs 12 residues. Written as DNA, the CDR3 is TGCAGCGTTGAGTCATTGGGGGGCGAGCAGTTCTTC. This sequence encodes CSVESLGGEQFF.

This clonotype showed up many times. This chain uses TRBV7-2 with TRBJ2-1; D possibly matches TRBD1 or TRBD2 (5 bases each). Trimming cost V 5 bases and J 12 bases, with 17 bases left between them. The CDR3 totals 13 residues. Looked up from germline, CDR1 is SGHTA and CDR2 is FQGNSA. In DNA, the CDR3 is TGTGCCAGCAGCCCTGGGACGCCATTGGGGCAGTTCTTC. The encoded protein is CASSPGTPLGQFF.

The chain is built from TRBV10-3 and TRBJ2-7; D remains unclear. The CDR3 is 14 residues long. CDR1 is ENHRY, CDR2 SYGVKD, per germline. Trimming pared 3 bases from V and 0 bases from J, leaving 9 bases between. CDR3 sequence (DNA): TGTGCCATCAGTGATGTAGAGAGCTCCTACGAGCAGTACTTC. Amino acid sequence: CAISDVESSYEQYF.

This clonotype has a count of ten or more. The J gene is TRBJ2-1, the V gene TRBV7-3, with unresolved D. V was cut by 1 base and J by 9 bases, with 16 bases left in between. Germline V lookup: CDR1 SGHTA, CDR2 FQGTGA. The CDR3 extends over 15 amino acids. The CDR3: CASSLRSVRGGEQFF. Here the CDR3 DNA reads TGTGCCAGCAGCTTAAGGTCAGTCAGAGGTGGTGAGCAGTTCTTC.

This clonotype was counted between two and nine times. This chain links TRBV29-1 with TRBJ2-7; maybe TRBD1 (7 bases). V was cut by 4 bases and J by 3 bases, with 16 bases left in between. The CDR3 is made up of 14 amino acids. Germline CDR1 reads SQVTM; CDR2 reads ANQGSEA. For the CDR3, the DNA is TGCAGCGTTGCCCGGGCCCAGGGGGGCTACGAGCAGTACTTC. Encoded protein: CSVARAQGGYEQYF.

In this sample, this clonotype turned up many times. In DNA, the CDR3 is TGTGCCAGCAGTCGGGCCTTGGAGGGCTACACCTTC. Translated, it gives CASSRALEGYTF. The chain joins TRBV28 to TRBJ1-2; D gene ambiguous. Trimming shortened V by 5 bases and J by 8 bases, and 12 bases separated the two germline ends. Germline CDR1 and CDR2: MDHEN and SYDVKM. This CDR3 comprises 12 residues.

A word on this clonotype: This may be a read error, as it is one base from a much larger clone. This chain joins TRBV6-2 or TRBV6-3 and TRBJ1-1; no firm D call. The CDR3 runs 12 residues. CDR1 MNHEY and CDR2 SVGEGT come from the germline V gene. V dropped 2 bases and J dropped 7 bases, with 8 bases sitting between them. CDR3 sequence reads: CASSYAAVEAFF. The CDR3 DNA sequence: TGTGCCAGCAGTTACGCGGCAGTTGAAGCTTTCTTT.

This clonotype was counted only a few times. The rearrangement joins TRBV11-2 to TRBJ2-1; 10 bases agree with TRBD2. The CDR3 contains 17 residues. Germline CDR1 reads SGHAT; CDR2 reads FQNNGV. The V gene end was trimmed by 1 base and the J gene end by 9 bases; junction bases not matched to a gene: 12. CDR3 sequence (DNA): TGTGCCAGCAGCTTAGCGGGGGGGGGGACTAGCGCGCGTGAGCAGTTCTTC. Amino acid sequence: CASSLAGGGTSAREQFF.

For this clonotype: Being one base from a much bigger clone, this may be a read error. The rearrangement uses TRBV20-1 and TRBJ1-4; D is uncertain. This CDR3 spans 14 amino acids. Trimming left V 4 bases short and J 7 bases short, with 16 bases between. The germline V gene encodes CDR1 DFQATT and CDR2 SNEGSKA (reference sequence). CDR3 nucleotides: TGCAGTGCTAATGTTGCGTCGAGTATTGAAAAACTGTTTTTT. Residues: CSANVASSIEKLFF.

In this sample, this clonotype turned up many times. The chain has TRBV7-9 and TRBJ1-1; no definite D call. V was cut by 2 bases and J by 1 base, with 8 bases left in between. This CDR3 comprises 14 residues. CDR1 is SEHNR and CDR2 is FQNEAQ in the germline V gene (reference sequence). The CDR3 DNA reads as TGTGCCAGCAGCTTACGGGCGGCGAACACTGAAGCTTTCTTT. It codes for CASSLRAANTEAFF.

This clonotype was counted ten times or more. The chain combines TRBV29-1 with TRBJ2-5; 14 nucleotides line up with TRBD2. With 4 bases clipped from V and 7 bases from J, the junction kept 5 bases outside the gene matches. There are 14 residues in the CDR3. From germline, CDR1 is SQVTM and CDR2 ANQGSEA. The CDR3 nucleotides are TGCAGCGTTGGACTAGCGGGGGGGCCAAGGACCCAGTACTTC. This sequence encodes CSVGLAGGPRTQYF.

The rearrangement uses TRBV3-1 and TRBJ2-3; possibly TRBD2 for D (5 bases). Germline V CDR1 and CDR2: LGHDT, YNNKEL (reference sequence). The V and J ends lost 1 base and 8 bases respectively, with 16 bases between them. CDR3 size: 15 residues. CDR3 in amino acids: CASSQGLTAAGTQYF. For the CDR3, the DNA is TGTGCCAGCAGCCAAGGATTGACTGCTGCGGGTACGCAGTATTTT.

This clonotype was seen ten or more times. The chain employs TRBV5-6 and TRBJ2-7; D not certain. The CDR3 consists of 13 residues. V lost 0 bases and J lost 3, with 7 bases in between. Germline CDR1 reads SGHDT; CDR2 reads YYEEEE. In DNA, the CDR3 is TGTGCCAGCAGCTTGGTGACTGGCTACGAGCAGTACTTC. Protein: CASSLVTGYEQYF. Filled out from reference TRBV5-6 and TRBJ2-7, the complete variable domain reads DAGVTQSPTHLIKTRGQQVTLRCSPKSGHDTVSWYQQALGQGPQFIFQYYEEEERQRGNFPDRFSGHQFPNYSSELNVNALLLGDSALYLCASSLVTGYEQYFGPGTRLTVT.

This clonotype was seen ten or more times. The CDR3 reads CASRGQGQHSYNEQFF. Written as DNA, the CDR3 is TGTGCCAGTAGGGGACAGGGTCAACACTCCTACAATGAGCAGTTCTTC. The chain employs TRBV19 and TRBJ2-1; the match to TRBD1 covers 9 bases. Germline V lookup: CDR1 LNHDA, CDR2 SQIVND (reference sequence). The CDR3 sequence is 16 residues long. V shed 6 bases, J shed 0 bases, and the junction held 6 bases outside the gene matches. Full variable domain (outside the CDR3, taken from reference TRBV19 and TRBJ2-1): DGGITQSPKYLFRKEGQNVTLSCEQNLNHDAMYWYRQDPGQGLRLIYYSQIVNDFQKGDIAEGYSVSREKKESFPLTVTSAQKNPTAFYLCASRGQGQHSYNEQFFGPGTRLTVL.

The rearrangement joins TRBV14 to TRBJ1-5; no clear D. The CDR3 extends over 16 amino acids. Per the germline V gene, CDR1 is SGHDN and CDR2 is FVKESK. V was shortened by 1 base and J by 1 base, with 11 bases between the two germline ends. The CDR3 region is CASSQGDRKSNQPQHF. The CDR3 region has the DNA TGTGCCAGCAGCCAAGGAGATCGGAAAAGCAATCAGCCCCAGCATTTT. Full variable domain (outside the CDR3, taken from reference TRBV14 and TRBJ1-5): EAGVTQFPSHSVIEKGQTVTLRCDPISGHDNLYWYRRVMGKEIKFLLHFVKESKQDESGMPNNRFLAERTGGTYSTLKVQPAELEDSGVYFCASSQGDRKSNQPQHFGDGTRLSIL.